Listed here are 3 T cell receptor beta chains from one sample, sequenced in a study of blood T cell repertoires in COVID-19 (dated by TCRdb to 2018 to 2020). The library was made by the immunoSEQ multiplex PCR assay. TCRdb re-hosts the immuneACCESS table, in-frame sequences only. Its copies lack some clones; in the studies checked, an unresolved V gene accounts for under half of them, and the cause for the rest is not known. This sample is represented by approximately 260,000 clones; roughly 84% of them were singletons. Of the sample, 6.6% falls within the top ten clones. The source material was PBMCs or T cells enriched from blood (not recorded which). The source is a woman between 45 and 60 years old who had been exposed to COVID-19.

This chain uses TRBV28 with TRBJ1-5, with TRBD1 identical over 7 bases. This CDR3 contains 16 residues. Unmatched junction bases numbered 13, after V lost 7 bases and J lost 4 bases. Per germline, CDR1 MDHEN and CDR2 SYDVKM. DNA of the CDR3: TGTGCCAGCAACCCGGGACAGCTCAGACGAAATCAGCCCCAGCATTTT. Protein product: CASNPGQLRRNQPQHF.

V is TRBV27 and J is TRBJ2-7; D perhaps matches TRBD2 (5 bases). This CDR3 has 12 amino acids. The germline V gene has CDR1 MNHEY and CDR2 SMNVEV (reference sequence). The V end was cut by 4 bases, the J end by 6 bases, with 10 bases between. CDR3 residues: CASSWPGGEQYF. The CDR3 region has the DNA TGTGCCAGCAGTTGGCCTGGAGGCGAGCAGTACTTC.

This clone was observed once. J is TRBJ1-2 and V is TRBV6-4; D uncertain. The V gene's germline CDR1 is MRHNA and CDR2 SNTAGT. Trimming removed 5 bases from V and 1 base from J, with 11 bases in between. CDR3 length: 14 residues. The CDR3 DNA sequence: TGTGCCAGCAGTCCAGACGGGAATAACTATGGCTACACCTTC. It specifies CASSPDGNNYGYTF.